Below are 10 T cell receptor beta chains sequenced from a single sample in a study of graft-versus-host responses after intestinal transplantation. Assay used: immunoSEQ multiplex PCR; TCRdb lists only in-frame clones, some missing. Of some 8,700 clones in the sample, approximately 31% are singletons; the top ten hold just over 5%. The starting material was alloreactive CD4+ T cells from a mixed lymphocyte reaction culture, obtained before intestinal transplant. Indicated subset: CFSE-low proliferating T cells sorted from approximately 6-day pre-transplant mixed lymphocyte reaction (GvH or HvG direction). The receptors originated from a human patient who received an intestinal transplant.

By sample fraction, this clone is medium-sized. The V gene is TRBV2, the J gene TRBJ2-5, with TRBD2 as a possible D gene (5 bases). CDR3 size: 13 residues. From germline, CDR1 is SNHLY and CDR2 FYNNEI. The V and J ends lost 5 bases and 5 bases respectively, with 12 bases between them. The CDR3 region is CASSLVWRETQYF. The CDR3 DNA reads TGTGCCAGCAGTCTCGTATGGAGGGAGACCCAGTACTTC.

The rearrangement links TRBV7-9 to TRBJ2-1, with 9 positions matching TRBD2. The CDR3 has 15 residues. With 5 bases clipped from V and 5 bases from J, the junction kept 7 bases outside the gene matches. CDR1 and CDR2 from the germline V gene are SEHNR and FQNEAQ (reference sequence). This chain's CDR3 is CASSPPSGIHNEQFF. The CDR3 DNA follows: TGTGCCAGCAGCCCCCCTAGCGGGATCCACAATGAGCAGTTCTTC.

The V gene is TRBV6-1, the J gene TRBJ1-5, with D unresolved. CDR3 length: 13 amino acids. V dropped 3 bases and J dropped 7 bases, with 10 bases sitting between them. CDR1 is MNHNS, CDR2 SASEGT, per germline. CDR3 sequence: CASSETPSQPQHF. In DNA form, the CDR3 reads TGTGCCAGCAGTGAGACACCTTCCCAGCCCCAGCATTTT.

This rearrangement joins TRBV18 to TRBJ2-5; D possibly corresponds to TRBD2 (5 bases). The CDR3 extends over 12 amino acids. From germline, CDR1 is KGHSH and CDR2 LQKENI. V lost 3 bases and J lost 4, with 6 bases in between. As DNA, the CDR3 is TGTGCCAGCTCACCCCGGGGAGAGACCCAGTACTTC. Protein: CASSPRGETQYF.

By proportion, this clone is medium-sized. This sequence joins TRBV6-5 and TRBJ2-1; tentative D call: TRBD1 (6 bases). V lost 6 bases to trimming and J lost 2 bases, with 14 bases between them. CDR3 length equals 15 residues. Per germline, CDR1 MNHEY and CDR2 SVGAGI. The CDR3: CASSSYGGPYNEQFF. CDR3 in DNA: TGTGCCAGCAGCTCCTATGGGGGCCCCTACAATGAGCAGTTCTTC.

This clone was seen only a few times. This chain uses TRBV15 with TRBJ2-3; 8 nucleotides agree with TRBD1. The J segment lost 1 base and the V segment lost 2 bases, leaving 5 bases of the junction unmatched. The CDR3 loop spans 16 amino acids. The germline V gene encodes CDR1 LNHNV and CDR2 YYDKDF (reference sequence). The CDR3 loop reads CATSRPTGARTDTQYF. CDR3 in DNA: TGTGCCACCAGCAGACCGACAGGGGCCCGCACAGATACGCAGTATTTT.

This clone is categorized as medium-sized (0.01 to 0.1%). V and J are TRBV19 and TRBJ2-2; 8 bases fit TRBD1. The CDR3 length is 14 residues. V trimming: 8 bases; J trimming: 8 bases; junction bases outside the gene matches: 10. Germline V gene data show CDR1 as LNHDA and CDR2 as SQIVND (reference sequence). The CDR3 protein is CASGHRQGSGELFF. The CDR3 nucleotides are TGTGCCAGTGGACACCGACAGGGGTCAGGGGAGCTGTTTTTT.

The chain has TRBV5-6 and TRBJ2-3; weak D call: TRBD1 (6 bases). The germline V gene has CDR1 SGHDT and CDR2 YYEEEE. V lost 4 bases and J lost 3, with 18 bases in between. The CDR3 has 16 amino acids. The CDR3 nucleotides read TGTGCCAGCAGCCCTAGACGACAGGTGGTTACAGATACGCAGTATTTT. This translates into CASSPRRQVVTDTQYF.

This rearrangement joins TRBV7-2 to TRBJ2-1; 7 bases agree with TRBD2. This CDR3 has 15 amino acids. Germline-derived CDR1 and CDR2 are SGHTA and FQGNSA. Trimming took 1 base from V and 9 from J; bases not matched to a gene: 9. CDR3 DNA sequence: TGTGCCAGCAGCTTAGTAGCCCTGGGGGGGAGTGAGCAGTTCTTC. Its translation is CASSLVALGGSEQFF.

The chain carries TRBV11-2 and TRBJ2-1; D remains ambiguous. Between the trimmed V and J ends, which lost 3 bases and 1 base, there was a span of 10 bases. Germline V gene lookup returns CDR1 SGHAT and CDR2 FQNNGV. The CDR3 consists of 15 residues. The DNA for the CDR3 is TGTGCCAGCAGCTTTGCTTCCGGGTCCTACAATGAGCAGTTCTTC. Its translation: CASSFASGSYNEQFF.